These 16 T cell receptor beta chains were all obtained from the same sample, sequenced in a study of technical replicates of blood from several donors. Produced via immunoSEQ multiplex PCR; TCRdb's table is partial and in-frame only. The repertoire has around 67,000 clones, approximately 86% of them found once; the top ten carry 5% to 6.5%. The sample taken for sequencing was PBMCs. Receptors originate from a human donor in good health. Some clones in this sample may be carry-over from other donors' samples.

This clone was observed a few times. Other DNA sequences in the sample encode the same CDR3. The V call is TRBV5-1, the J call TRBJ2-1; 7 bases align to TRBD2. J lost 3 bases, V lost 1 base, and 1 base had no gene match. Per germline, CDR1 SGHRS and CDR2 YFSETQ. The CDR3 runs to 14 residues. CDR3 coding DNA: TGCGCCAGCAGCTTGACGGGGGGCTACAATGAGCAGTTCTTC. This translates into CASSLTGGYNEQFF. Supplemented by reference TRBV5-1 and TRBJ2-1, the full variable domain reads KAGVTQTPRYLIKTRGQQVTLSCSPISGHRSVSWYQQTPGQGLQFLFEYFSETQRNKGNFPGRFSGRQFSNSRSEMNVSTLELGDSALYLCASSLTGGYNEQFFGPGTRLTVL.

This rearrangement joins TRBV21-1 to TRBJ1-5; the DNA was not compared with TRBD1, the D call given in the table. TRBV21-1 is described as a pseudogene. The length of the CDR3 is 17 residues. CDR3 coding DNA: TGTGCCAGCAGCAAAGCCAACAGGGAGTGCGTGATTCAGCCCCAGCATTTT. Protein sequence: CASSKANRECVIQPQHF.

This clone was recorded only once. The V gene is TRBV5-1, the J gene TRBJ2-4; D unclear. Germline loops: CDR1 SGHRS, CDR2 YFSETQ. V dropped 3 bases and J dropped 0 bases, with 7 bases sitting between them. This CDR3 spans 14 amino acids. The CDR3 DNA sequence: TGCGCCAGCAGCTACGAGGTAGCCAAAAACATTCAGTACTTC. Protein: CASSYEVAKNIQYF.

This chain joins TRBV10-3 and TRBJ2-3; 7 positions match TRBD1. The CDR3 loop spans 14 amino acids. The germline gives CDR1 ENHRY, CDR2 SYGVKD. V lost 7 bases to trimming and J lost 2 bases; unmatched junction nucleotides: 6. CDR3 residues: CAIKAQGPTDTQYF. DNA of the CDR3: TGTGCCATCAAAGCACAGGGGCCCACAGATACGCAGTATTTT.

In DNA, the CDR3 is TGTGCCAGTTGTAGCGGGGGGGACGTCTACAATGAGCAGTTCTTC. Amino acids: CASCSGGDVYNEQFF. The rearrangement links TRBV19 to TRBJ2-1, with 11 bases aligning to TRBD2. Germline V gene lookup returns CDR1 LNHDA and CDR2 SQIVND (reference sequence). This CDR3 is 15 amino acids long. V shed 8 bases, J shed 3 bases, and the junction held 6 bases outside the gene matches.

This chain uses TRBV6-1 with TRBJ2-3; 7 nucleotides align to TRBD2. Germline values: CDR1 MNHNS, CDR2 SASEGT. The CDR3 length is 15 residues. V lost 3 bases to trimming and J lost 4 bases; unmatched junction nucleotides: 7. CDR3 sequence reads: CASSDSSGGADTQYF. The CDR3 DNA reads TGTGCCAGCAGTGACTCGAGTGGGGGGGCAGATACGCAGTATTTT.

The sample holds one count of this clone. The chain links TRBV7-2 to TRBJ2-4; 7 nucleotides align to TRBD2. The CDR3 runs 15 residues. The germline CDR1 and CDR2 sequences are SGHTA and FQGNSA. V gave up 1 base and J gave up 0 bases; unmatched junction bases: 0. The CDR3 spells CASSLVAGAKNIQYF. In nucleotides, the CDR3 is TGTGCCAGCAGCTTAGTAGCGGGAGCCAAAAACATTCAGTACTTC.

This chain joins TRBV11-3 and TRBJ1-1; TRBD1 matches at 9 bases. After removal of 5 bases from V and 7 bases from J, the junction contained 5 bases not matched to a gene. Germline CDR1 SGHNT, CDR2 YENEEA. This CDR3 is built from 13 residues. The chain's CDR3 is CASSRTGVGEAFF. For the CDR3, the DNA is TGTGCCAGCAGCCGGACAGGGGTCGGTGAAGCTTTCTTT.

This clone has just a few counts. This chain joins TRBV7-2 and TRBJ1-1; 9 nucleotides match TRBD1. The J segment lost 5 bases and the V segment lost 6 bases, leaving 13 bases of the junction unmatched. Germline V gives CDR1 SGHTA, CDR2 FQGNSA. The CDR3 runs to 16 residues. The CDR3 bases are TGTGCCAGCAGGGCTCTAGGGACAGGGCTTGGGACTGAAGCTTTCTTT. Translated, it gives CASRALGTGLGTEAFF.

The V and J genes are TRBV27 and TRBJ2-7, with 9 positions matching TRBD1. J gave up 2 bases and V 5 bases, and 4 bases lay outside the gene matches. CDR3 length equals 14 residues. In germline, CDR1 is MNHEY, CDR2 SMNVEV (reference sequence). As DNA, the CDR3 is TGTGCCAGCAGTCAGCGGGACAGGGCCTACGAGCAGTACTTC. Translating gives CASSQRDRAYEQYF.

The chain employs TRBV18 and TRBJ2-3, with D unclear. Germline V CDR1 and CDR2: KGHSH, LQKENI. V was shortened by 3 bases and J by 1 base, with 8 bases between the two germline ends. The CDR3 sequence is 14 residues long. The CDR3 sequence: CASSPSAGTDTQYF. Written as DNA, the CDR3 is TGTGCCAGCTCACCTTCGGCGGGCACAGATACGCAGTATTTT. Full variable domain (rest looked up from reference TRBV18 and TRBJ2-3): NAGVMQNPRHLVRRRGQEARLRCSPMKGHSHVYWYRQLPEEGLKFMVYLQKENIIDESGMPKERFSAEFPKEGPSILRIQQVVRGDSAAYFCASSPSAGTDTQYFGPGTRLTVL.

The gene calls are TRBV14 and TRBJ1-5; D is perhaps TRBD1 (5 bases). The CDR3 is 14 amino acids. Germline V gene data show CDR1 as SGHDN and CDR2 as FVKESK. Trimming took off 5 bases at V and 3 bases at J, with 11 bases between the two ends. Written as DNA, the CDR3 is TGTGCCAGCAGCGATACAGGTTACAATCAGCCCCAGCATTTT. It encodes CASSDTGYNQPQHF.

The V gene is TRBV4-1, the J gene TRBJ2-3; 11 nucleotides match TRBD2. V gave up 2 bases and J gave up 1 base; unmatched junction bases: 2. Germline CDR1 and CDR2: MGHRA and YSYEKL. The CDR3 length is 16 residues. The CDR3 DNA reads as TGCGCCAGCAGCCAATTAGCGGGGGGGGGCACAGATACGCAGTATTTT. Its protein product is CASSQLAGGGTDTQYF.

The genes are TRBV9 and TRBJ2-1; D possibly corresponds to TRBD2 (5 bases). The CDR3 runs 16 residues. Germline CDR1 reads SGDLS; CDR2 reads YYNGEE. V was trimmed by 0 bases and J by 10 bases, leaving 20 bases between them. CDR3 nucleotides: TGTGCCAGCAGCGTAGGCACGGGTCCCCTTTGGGAGGAGCAGTTCTTC. Translation gives CASSVGTGPLWEEQFF. The full variable domain, its missing parts supplied by reference TRBV9 and TRBJ2-1, is DSGVTQTPKHLITATGQRVTLRCSPRSGDLSVYWYQQSLDQGLQFLIQYYNGEERAKGNILERFSAQQFPDLHSELNLSSLELGDSALYFCASSVGTGPLWEEQFFGPGTRLTVL.

The chain combines TRBV19 with TRBJ1-4; D might be TRBD1 (6 bases). V gave up 5 bases and J gave up 8 bases, with 15 bases separating them. The CDR3 length is 14 residues. Looked up from germline, CDR1 is LNHDA and CDR2 is SQIVND (reference sequence). CDR3 sequence (DNA): TGTGCCAGTAGTTTGCGCAGGGGAGACGAAAAACTGTTTTTT. It codes for CASSLRRGDEKLFF.

The chain uses TRBV19 and TRBJ1-5; possibly TRBD1 for D (5 bases). The CDR3 is 15 amino acids. The V end lost 3 bases, the J end lost 3 bases, and 12 bases lay between the germline ends. Germline V gene lookup returns CDR1 LNHDA and CDR2 SQIVND (reference sequence). CDR3 DNA sequence: TGTGCCAGTAGTATTAGTCAGGGCGACAATCAGCCCCAGCATTTT. It is translated as CASSISQGDNQPQHF.